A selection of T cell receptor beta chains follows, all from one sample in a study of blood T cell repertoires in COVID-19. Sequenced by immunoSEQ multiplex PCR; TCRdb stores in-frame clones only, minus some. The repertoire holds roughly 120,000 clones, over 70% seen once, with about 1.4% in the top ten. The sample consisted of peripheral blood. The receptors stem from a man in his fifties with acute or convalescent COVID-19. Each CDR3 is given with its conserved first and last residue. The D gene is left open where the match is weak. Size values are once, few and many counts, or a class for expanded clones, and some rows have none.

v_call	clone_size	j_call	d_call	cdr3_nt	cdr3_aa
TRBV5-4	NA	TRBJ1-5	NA	TGTGCCAGCAGCTTGTTCGGGGGTAGCAATCAGCCCCAGCATTTT	CASSLFGGSNQPQHF
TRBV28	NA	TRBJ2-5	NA	TGTGCCAGTTCCCCAGCGGAGACCCAGTACTTC	CASSPAETQYF
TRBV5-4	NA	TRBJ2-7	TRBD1	TGTGCCAGCAGCTCCCGGACAGGCAGCTCCTACGAGCAGTACTTC	CASSSRTGSSYEQYF
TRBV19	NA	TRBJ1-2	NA	TGTGCCAGTATGGGGACACCTCCTAACTATGGCTACACCTTC	CASMGTPPNYGYTF
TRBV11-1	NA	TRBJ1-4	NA	TGTGCCAGCAGCCGGAGAACCGGGGAAAAACTGTTTTTT	CASSRRTGEKLFF
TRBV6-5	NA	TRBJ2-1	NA	TGTGCCAGCAGCGCCGAAGAGGTACATGAGCAGTTCTTC	CASSAEEVHEQFF
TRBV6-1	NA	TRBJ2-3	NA	TGTGCCAGCAGTGCACTGCTCGACGGGGGCACAGATACGCAGTATTTT	CASSALLDGGTDTQYF
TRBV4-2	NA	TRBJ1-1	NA	TGTGCCAGCAGCCAAGAGTGGCAGATCACTGAAGCTTTCTTT	CASSQEWQITEAFF
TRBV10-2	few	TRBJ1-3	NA	TGCGCCAGCAGTGGAGGTTCAGGGATCGGAAACACCATATATTTT	CASSGGSGIGNTIYF
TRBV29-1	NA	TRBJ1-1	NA	TGCAGCTGCAACGGCGGGGTGAACACTGAAGCTTTCTTT	CSCNGGVNTEAFF
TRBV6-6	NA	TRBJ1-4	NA	TGTGCCAGCAGTCAATCTCTTGGTGGGGGCGGTAATGAAAAACTGTTTTTT	CASSQSLGGGGNEKLFF
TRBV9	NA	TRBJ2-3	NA	TGTGCCAGCAGCGTAGTTGGGGGGGCCACAGATACGCAGTATTTT	CASSVVGGATDTQYF
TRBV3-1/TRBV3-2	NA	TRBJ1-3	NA	TGTGCCAGCAGCCCCACAGGGCCTGGAAACACCATATATTTT	CASSPTGPGNTIYF
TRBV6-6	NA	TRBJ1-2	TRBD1	TGTGCCAGCAGTCCTCCTCGGACAGGGTCTTCTTACTATGGCTACACCTTC	CASSPPRTGSSYYGYTF
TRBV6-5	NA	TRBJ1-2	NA	TGTGCCAGCAGTCCCCAGTTTGTTAACTATGGCTACACCTTC	CASSPQFVNYGYTF
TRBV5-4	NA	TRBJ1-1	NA	TGTGCCAGCAGCTTGTTGGGGGGGGAACTGAACACTGAAGCTTTCTTT	CASSLLGGELNTEAFF
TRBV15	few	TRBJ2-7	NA	TGTGCCACCAGCAGAGAAGACGACAGGCCCTACGAGCAGTACTTC	CATSREDDRPYEQYF
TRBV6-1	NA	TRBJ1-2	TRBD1	TGTGCCAGCAGTGAAGATTGGGGACAGAGACTTTATGGCTACACCTTC	CASSEDWGQRLYGYTF
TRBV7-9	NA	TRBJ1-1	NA	TGTGCCAGCAGCTTTCGGGTGAACACTGAAGCTTTCTTT	CASSFRVNTEAFF
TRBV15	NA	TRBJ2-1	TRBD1	TGTGCCACCAGCAGAGATCGGAACCTAGACAGGGGGCGAAAATCTGAGCAGTTCTTC	CATSRDRNLDRGRKSEQFF
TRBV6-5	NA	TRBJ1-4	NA	TGTGCCAGCAGAGTCCAGGGGAATAATGAAAAACTGTTTTTT	CASRVQGNNEKLFF
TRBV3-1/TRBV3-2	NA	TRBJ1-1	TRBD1	TGTGCCAGCAGCTTTGGTCCGGGACAGGGGAACACTGAAGCTTTCTTT	CASSFGPGQGNTEAFF
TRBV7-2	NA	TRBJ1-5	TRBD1	TGTGCCAGCAGGGTCGGACAGGGACCCCAGCATTTT	CASRVGQGPQHF
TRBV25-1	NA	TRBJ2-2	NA	TGTGCCAGCAGTTATGAATCTTACAGGGGGGGCAGCACCGGGGAGCTGTTTTTT	CASSYESYRGGSTGELFF
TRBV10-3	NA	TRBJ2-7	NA	TGTGCCATCGGAGGGGGGGCTATCTACGAGCAGTACTTC	CAIGGGAIYEQYF
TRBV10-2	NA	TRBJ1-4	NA	TGCGCCAGCGGCGAGGGTCCCAATGAAAAACTGTTTTTT	CASGEGPNEKLFF
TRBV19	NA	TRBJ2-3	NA	TGTGCCAGTTGGGACAAGAACACAGATACGCAGTATTTT	CASWDKNTDTQYF
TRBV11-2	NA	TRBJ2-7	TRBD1	TGTGCCAGCAGCTTAGTAGGGGGCCACGAGCAGTACTTC	CASSLVGGHEQYF
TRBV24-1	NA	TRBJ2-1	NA	TGTGCCACCAGCGAGACAACCTGGAATGAGCAGTTCTTC	CATSETTWNEQFF
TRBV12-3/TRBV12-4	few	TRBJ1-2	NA	TGTGCCAGCAGTCAGGGATGGAACTATGGCTACACCTTC	CASSQGWNYGYTF
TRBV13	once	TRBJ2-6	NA	TGTGCCAGCAGCGCGGCTTTAAACTCTGGGGCCAACGTCCTGACTTTC	CASSAALNSGANVLTF
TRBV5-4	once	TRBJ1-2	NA	TGTGCCAGCAGCCTGACAGCGAACTATGGCTACACCTTC	CASSLTANYGYTF
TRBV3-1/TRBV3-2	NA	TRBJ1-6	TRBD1	TGTGCCAGCAGGGACCGGGACAGGGGCAATTCACCCCTCCACTTT	CASRDRDRGNSPLHF
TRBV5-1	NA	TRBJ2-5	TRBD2	TGCGCCAGCAGCTTGGAATTGGGAGGGGAGACCCAGTACTTC	CASSLELGGETQYF
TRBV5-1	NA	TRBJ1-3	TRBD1	TGCGCCAGCAGCTTATGGGCGACAGGGTTAAGAACTGGAAACACCATATATTTT	CASSLWATGLRTGNTIYF
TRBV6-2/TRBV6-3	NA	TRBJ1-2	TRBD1	TGTGCCAGCAGTTACGGACAGGGGGTAAACTATGGCTACACCTTC	CASSYGQGVNYGYTF
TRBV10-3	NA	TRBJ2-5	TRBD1	TGTGCCATCAGTGAGGTTCCCGGGACAGGGCAAGAGACCCAGTACTTC	CAISEVPGTGQETQYF
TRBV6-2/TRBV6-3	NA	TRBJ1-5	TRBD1	TGTGCCAGCAGTACAGGGGGTAACAATCAGCCCCAGCATTTT	CASSTGGNNQPQHF
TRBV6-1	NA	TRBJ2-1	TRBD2	TGTGCCAGCAGTGATTCGGGACTAGCGTACAACAATGAGCAGTTCTTC	CASSDSGLAYNNEQFF
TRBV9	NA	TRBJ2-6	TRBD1	TGTGCCAGCAGCGTAGGGGACAGGGTGCTTTTAGCTGGGGCCAACGTCCTGACTTTC	CASSVGDRVLLAGANVLTF
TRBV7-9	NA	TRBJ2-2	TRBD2	TGTGCCAGCGAACCTTTAGGGAGGGGTGACACCGGGGAGCTGTTTTTT	CASEPLGRGDTGELFF
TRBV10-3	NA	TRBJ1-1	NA	TGTGCCATCAGTGACAGAATGAACACTGAAGCTTTCTTT	CAISDRMNTEAFF
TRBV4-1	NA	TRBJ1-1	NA	TGCGCCAGCAGCCAAGTTCCGGGGGTACCCTTCTTT	CASSQVPGVPFF